The entry below gives a single T cell receptor (beta chain) sequence along with its context. Germline-derived CDR1 and CDR2 are SGHDN and FVKESK. The CDR3 is made up of 17 amino acids. Donors ranged from roughly 6 to 90 years old and were healthy Caucasians in Russia. Per individual sample, total RNA of at least 6 micrograms was extracted. The data were obtained in a study of blood T cells in healthy people across ages. The second PCR ran about 6 to 11 cycles with a sample-barcoded 5' primer and J-beta primers. TCRdb used MiXCR to reprocess the 5' RACE reads, holding one entry per CDR3 protein. The sample has 850,000 to 1,000,000 distinct CDR3 sequences; 51% are singletons.

Material for sequencing was blood. The sequence came from a woman aged 55-75 years in good health. V usage is TRBV14 and J usage is TRBJ2-7, with D possibly being TRBD2 (5 bases). The J call may be incorrect, as the DNA end agrees better with TRBJ2-5. CDR3 sequence: CASSPREGCGVGETQYF. The DNA of the CDR3 is TGTGCCAGCAGCCCTAGAGAGGGATGCGGTGTTGGAGAGACCCAGTACTTC.